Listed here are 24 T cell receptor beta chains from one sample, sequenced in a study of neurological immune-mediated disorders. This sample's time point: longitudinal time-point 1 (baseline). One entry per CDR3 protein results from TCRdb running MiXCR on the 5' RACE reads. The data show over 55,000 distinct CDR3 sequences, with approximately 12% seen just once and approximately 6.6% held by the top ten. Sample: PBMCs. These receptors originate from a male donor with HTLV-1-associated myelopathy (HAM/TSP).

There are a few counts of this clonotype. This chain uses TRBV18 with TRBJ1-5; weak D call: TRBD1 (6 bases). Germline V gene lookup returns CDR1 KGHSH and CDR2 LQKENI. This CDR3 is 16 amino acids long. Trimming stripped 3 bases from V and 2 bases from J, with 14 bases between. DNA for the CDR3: TGTGCCAGCTCACCCTCGACAGGCTCGCGCAATCAGCCCCAGCATTTT. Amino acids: CASSPSTGSRNQPQHF.

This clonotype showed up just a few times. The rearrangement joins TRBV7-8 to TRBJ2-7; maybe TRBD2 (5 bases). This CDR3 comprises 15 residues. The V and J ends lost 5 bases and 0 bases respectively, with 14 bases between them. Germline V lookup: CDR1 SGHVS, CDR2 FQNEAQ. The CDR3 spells CASSVRVYSSYEQYF. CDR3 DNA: TGTGCCAGCAGCGTGCGGGTCTATAGCTCCTACGAGCAGTACTTC.

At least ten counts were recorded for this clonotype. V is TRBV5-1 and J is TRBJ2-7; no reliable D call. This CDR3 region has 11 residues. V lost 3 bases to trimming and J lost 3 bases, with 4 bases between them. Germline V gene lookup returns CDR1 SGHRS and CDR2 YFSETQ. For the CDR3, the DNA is TGCGCCAGCAGCTCGAACTACGAGCAGTACTTC. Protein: CASSSNYEQYF.

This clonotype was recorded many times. The CDR3 loop is CSASPRDRTTYEQYF. CDR3 DNA sequence: TGCAGTGCTTCGCCCCGGGACAGGACAACCTACGAGCAGTACTTC. The rearrangement links TRBV20-1 to TRBJ2-7, with 8 bases aligning to TRBD1. This CDR3 region has 15 residues. Trimming at V came to 5 bases and at J to 2 bases, leaving 11 bases not matched to a gene. The germline V gene encodes CDR1 DFQATT and CDR2 SNEGSKA (reference sequence).

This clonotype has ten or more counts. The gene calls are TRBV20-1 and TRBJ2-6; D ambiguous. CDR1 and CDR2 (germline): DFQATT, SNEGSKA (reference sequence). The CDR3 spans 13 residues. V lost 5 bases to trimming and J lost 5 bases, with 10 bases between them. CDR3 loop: CSADGLRANVLTF. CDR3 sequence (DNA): TGCAGTGCTGACGGGTTAAGGGCCAACGTCCTGACTTTC.

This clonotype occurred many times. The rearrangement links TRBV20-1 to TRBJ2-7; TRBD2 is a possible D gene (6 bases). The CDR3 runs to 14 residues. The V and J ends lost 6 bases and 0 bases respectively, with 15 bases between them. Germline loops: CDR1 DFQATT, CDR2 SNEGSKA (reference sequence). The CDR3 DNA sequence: TGCAGTGCCCATGGACTATTCAACTCCTACGAGCAGTACTTC. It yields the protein CSAHGLFNSYEQYF.

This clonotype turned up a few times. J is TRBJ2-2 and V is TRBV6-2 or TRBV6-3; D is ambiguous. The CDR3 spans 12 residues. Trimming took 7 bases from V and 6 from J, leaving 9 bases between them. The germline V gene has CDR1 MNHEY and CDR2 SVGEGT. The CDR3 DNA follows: TGTGCCAGCACTCTTAACGCCGGGGAGCTGTTTTTT. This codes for CASTLNAGELFF.

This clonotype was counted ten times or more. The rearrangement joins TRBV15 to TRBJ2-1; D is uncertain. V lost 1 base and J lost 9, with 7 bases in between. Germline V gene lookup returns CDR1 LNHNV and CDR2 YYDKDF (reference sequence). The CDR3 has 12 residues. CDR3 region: CATSRGEGEQFF. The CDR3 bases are TGTGCCACCAGCAGAGGGGAAGGTGAGCAGTTCTTC.

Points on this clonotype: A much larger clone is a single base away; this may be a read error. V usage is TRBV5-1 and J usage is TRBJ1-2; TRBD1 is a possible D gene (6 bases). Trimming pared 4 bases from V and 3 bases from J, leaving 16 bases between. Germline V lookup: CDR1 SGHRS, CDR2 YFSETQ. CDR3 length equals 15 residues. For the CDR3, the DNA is TGCGCCAGCAGCCCACTAGTTGCAGGGGACTATGGCTACACCTTC. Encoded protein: CASSPLVAGDYGYTF.

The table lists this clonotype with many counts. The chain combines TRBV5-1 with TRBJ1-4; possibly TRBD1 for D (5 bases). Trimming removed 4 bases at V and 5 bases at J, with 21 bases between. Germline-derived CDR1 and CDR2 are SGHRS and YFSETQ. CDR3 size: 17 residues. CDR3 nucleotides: TGCGCCAGCAGCCCTGGAGATCGGGGCGGAGCAAATGAAAAACTGTTTTTT. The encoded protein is CASSPGDRGGANEKLFF. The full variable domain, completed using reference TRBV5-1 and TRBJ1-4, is KAGVTQTPRYLIKTRGQQVTLSCSPISGHRSVSWYQQTPGQGLQFLFEYFSETQRNKGNFPGRFSGRQFSNSRSEMNVSTLELGDSALYLCASSPGDRGGANEKLFFGSGTQLSVL.

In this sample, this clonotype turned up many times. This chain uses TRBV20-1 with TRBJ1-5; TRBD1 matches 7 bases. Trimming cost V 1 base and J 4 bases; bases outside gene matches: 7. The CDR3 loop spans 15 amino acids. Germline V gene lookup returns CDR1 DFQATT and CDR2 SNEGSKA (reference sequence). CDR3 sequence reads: CSARGGTVENQPQHF. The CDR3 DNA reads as TGCAGTGCTAGAGGGGGGACAGTAGAAAATCAGCCCCAGCATTTT.

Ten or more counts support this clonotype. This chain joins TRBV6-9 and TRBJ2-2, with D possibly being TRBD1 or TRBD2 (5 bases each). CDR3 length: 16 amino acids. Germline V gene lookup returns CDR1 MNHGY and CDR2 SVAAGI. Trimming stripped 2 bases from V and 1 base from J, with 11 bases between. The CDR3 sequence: CASSYRETVNTGELFF. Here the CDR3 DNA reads TGTGCCAGCAGTTATAGGGAGACAGTGAACACCGGGGAGCTGTTTTTT.

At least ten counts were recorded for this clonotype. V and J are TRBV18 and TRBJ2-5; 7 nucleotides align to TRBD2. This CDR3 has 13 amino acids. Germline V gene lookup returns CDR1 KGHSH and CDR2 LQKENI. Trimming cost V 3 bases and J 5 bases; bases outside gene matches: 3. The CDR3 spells CASSPREGETQYF. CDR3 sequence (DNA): TGTGCCAGCTCACCCAGGGAGGGCGAGACCCAGTACTTC.

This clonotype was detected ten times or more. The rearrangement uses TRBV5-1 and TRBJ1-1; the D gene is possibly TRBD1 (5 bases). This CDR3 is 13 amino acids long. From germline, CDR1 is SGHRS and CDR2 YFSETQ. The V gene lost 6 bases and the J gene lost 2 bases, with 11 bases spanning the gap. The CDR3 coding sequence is TGCGCCAGCACCGGGACCTTTAACACTGAAGCTTTCTTT. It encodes CASTGTFNTEAFF.

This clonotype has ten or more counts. The CDR3 loop is CASSLLAGVGDTQYF. The CDR3 DNA follows: TGTGCCAGCAGCTTATTAGCGGGGGTGGGAGATACGCAGTATTTT. The rearrangement links TRBV7-2 to TRBJ2-3; 9 bases are a match to TRBD2. The CDR3 has 15 amino acids. Germline-derived CDR1 and CDR2 are SGHTA and FQGNSA. J gave up 5 bases and V 2 bases, and 5 bases lay outside the gene matches.

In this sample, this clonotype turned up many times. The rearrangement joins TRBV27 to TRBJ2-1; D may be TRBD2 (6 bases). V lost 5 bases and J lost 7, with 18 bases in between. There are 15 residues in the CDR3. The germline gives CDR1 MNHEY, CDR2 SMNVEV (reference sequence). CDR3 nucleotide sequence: TGTGCCAGCAGTCCCAGACTAGTTTCTGTTAATGAGCAGTTCTTC. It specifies CASSPRLVSVNEQFF.

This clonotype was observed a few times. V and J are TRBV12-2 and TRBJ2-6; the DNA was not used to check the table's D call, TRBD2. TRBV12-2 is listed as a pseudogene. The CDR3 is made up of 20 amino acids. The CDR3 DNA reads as TGTGCAAGTCGCCTCGGGGTAGCGGGGGCCCTTCGCTCTGGGGCCAACGTCCTGACTTTC. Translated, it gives CASRLGVAGALRSGANVLTF.

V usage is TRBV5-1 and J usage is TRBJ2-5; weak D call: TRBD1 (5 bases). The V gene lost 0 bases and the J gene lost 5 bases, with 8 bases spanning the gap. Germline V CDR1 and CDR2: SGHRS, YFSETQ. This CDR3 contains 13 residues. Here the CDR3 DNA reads TGCGCCAGCAGCTTGGAGGGGCGGGAGACCCAGTACTTC. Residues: CASSLEGRETQYF.

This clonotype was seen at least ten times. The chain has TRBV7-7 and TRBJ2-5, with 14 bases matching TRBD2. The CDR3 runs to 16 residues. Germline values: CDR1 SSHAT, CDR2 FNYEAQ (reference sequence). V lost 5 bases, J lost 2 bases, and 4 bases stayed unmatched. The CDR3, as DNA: TGTGCCAGCAGCCCCCGACTAGCGGGGGGGCAAGAGACCCAGTACTTC. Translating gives CASSPRLAGGQETQYF.

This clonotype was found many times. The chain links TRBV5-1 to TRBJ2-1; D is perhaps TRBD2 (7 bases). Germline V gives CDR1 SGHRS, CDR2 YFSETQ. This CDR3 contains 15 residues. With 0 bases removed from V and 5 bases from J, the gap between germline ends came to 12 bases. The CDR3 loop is CASSLGAGAHNEQFF. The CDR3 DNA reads TGCGCCAGCAGCTTGGGGGCGGGGGCCCACAATGAGCAGTTCTTC.

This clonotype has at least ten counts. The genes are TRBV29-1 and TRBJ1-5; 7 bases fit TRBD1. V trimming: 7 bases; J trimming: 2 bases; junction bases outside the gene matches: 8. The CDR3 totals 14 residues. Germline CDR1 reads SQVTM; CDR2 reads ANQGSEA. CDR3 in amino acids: CSASTGQGNQPQHF. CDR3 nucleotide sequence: TGCAGCGCATCAACCGGACAGGGCAATCAGCCCCAGCATTTT.

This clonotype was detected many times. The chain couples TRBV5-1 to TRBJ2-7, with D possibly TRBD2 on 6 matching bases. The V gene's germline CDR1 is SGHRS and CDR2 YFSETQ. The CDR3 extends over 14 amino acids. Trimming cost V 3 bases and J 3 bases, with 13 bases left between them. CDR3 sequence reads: CASSWRGGGYEQYF. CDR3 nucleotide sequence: TGCGCCAGCAGCTGGAGGGGAGGTGGCTACGAGCAGTACTTC.

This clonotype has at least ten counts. The CDR3 nucleotides read TGTGCCAGCAGCCAATCGGACGGCAACACTCAGTACTTC. As protein: CASSQSDGNTQYF. This rearrangement joins TRBV16 to TRBJ2-5; no clear D gene. Trimming pared 0 bases from V and 11 bases from J, leaving 13 bases between. The CDR3 is 13 amino acids. Per germline, CDR1 KGHSY and CDR2 FQNENV.

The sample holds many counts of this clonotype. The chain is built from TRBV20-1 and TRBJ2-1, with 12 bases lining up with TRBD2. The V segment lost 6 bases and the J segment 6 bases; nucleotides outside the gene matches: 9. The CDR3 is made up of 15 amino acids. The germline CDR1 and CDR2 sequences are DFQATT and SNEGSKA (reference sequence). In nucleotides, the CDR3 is TGCAGTGCACCTTCGACTAGCGGGGGACTCAATGAGCAGTTCTTC. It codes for CSAPSTSGGLNEQFF.